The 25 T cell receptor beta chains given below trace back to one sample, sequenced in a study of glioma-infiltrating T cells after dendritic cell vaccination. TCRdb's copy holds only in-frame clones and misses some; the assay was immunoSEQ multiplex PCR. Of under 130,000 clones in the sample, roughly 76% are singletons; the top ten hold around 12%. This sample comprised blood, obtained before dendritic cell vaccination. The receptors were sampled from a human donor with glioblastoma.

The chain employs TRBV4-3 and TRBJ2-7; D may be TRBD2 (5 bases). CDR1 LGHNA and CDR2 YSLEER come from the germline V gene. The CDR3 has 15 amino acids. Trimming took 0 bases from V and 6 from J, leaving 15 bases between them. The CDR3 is CASSQEPGNDGEQYF. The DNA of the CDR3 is TGCGCCAGCAGCCAAGAGCCCGGGAATGATGGCGAGCAGTACTTC.

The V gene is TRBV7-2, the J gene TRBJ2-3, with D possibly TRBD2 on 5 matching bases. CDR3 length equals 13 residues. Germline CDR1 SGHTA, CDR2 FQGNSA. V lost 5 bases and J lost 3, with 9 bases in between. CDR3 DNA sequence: TGTGCCAGCAGCGCGGGCCGAACAGATACGCAGTATTTT. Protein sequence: CASSAGRTDTQYF.

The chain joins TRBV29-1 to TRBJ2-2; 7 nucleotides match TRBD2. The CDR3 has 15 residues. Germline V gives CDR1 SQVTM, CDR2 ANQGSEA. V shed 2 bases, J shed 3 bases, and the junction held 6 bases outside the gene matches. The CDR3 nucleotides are TGCAGCGTTGAACTTGTGGCGGGGGACACCGGGGAGCTGTTTTTT. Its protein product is CSVELVAGDTGELFF.

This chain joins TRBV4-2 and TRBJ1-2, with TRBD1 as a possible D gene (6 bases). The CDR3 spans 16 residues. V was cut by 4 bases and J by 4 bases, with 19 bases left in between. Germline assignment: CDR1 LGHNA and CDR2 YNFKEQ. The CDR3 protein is CASSPGGGNRVYGYTF. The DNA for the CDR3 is TGTGCCAGCAGCCCGGGAGGGGGTAACAGGGTCTATGGCTACACCTTC.

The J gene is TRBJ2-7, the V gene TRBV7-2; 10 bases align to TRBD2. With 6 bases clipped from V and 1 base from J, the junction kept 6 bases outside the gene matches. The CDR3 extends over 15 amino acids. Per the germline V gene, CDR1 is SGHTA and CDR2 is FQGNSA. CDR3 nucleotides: TGTGCCAGCAGTTTAACTAGCGGGGTATCCTACGAGCAGTACTTC. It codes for CASSLTSGVSYEQYF. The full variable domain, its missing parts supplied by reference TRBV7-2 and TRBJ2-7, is GAGVSQSPSNKVTEKGKDVELRCDPISGHTALYWYRQSLGQGLEFLIYFQGNSAPDKSGLPSDRFSAERTGGSVSTLTIQRTQQEDSAVYLCASSLTSGVSYEQYFGPGTRLTVT.

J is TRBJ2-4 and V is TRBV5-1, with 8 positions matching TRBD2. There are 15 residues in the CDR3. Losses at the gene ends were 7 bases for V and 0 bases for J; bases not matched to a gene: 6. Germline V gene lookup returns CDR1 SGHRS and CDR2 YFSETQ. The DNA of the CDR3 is TGCGCCAGCTCCGACGGGGGGGGAGCCAAAAACATTCAGTACTTC. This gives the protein CASSDGGGAKNIQYF.

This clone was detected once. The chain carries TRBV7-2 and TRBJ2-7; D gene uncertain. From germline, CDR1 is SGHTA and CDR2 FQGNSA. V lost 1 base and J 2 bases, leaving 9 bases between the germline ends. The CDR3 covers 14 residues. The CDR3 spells CASSLVYRTYEQYF. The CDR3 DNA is TGTGCCAGCAGCTTAGTTTACAGAACCTACGAGCAGTACTTC.

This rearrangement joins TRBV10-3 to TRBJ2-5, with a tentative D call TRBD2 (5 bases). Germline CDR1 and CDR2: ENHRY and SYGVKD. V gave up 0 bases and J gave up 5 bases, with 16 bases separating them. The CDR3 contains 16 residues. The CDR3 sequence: CAISESMGPKRETQYF. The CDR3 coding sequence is TGTGCCATCAGTGAGTCGATGGGCCCAAAGCGGGAGACCCAGTACTTC.

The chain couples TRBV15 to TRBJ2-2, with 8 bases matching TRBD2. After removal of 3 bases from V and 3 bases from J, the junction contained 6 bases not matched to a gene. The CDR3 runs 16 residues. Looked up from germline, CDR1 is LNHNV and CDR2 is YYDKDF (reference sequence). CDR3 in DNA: TGTGCCACCAGCAGTCGCCGGGAGGGACACACCGGGGAGCTGTTTTTT. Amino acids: CATSSRREGHTGELFF.

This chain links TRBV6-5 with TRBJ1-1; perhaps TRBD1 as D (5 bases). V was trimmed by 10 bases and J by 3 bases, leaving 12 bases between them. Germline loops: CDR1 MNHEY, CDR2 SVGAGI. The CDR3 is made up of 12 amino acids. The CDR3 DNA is TGTGCCACCGTCGGGGGGGACACTGAAGCTTTCTTT. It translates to CATVGGDTEAFF.

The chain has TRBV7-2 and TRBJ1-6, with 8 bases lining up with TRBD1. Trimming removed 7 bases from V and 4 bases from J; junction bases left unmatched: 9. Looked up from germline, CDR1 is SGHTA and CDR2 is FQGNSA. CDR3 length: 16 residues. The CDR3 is CASTLPDRGYNSPLHF. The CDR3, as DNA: TGTGCCAGCACCCTCCCAGACAGGGGATATAATTCACCCCTCCACTTT.

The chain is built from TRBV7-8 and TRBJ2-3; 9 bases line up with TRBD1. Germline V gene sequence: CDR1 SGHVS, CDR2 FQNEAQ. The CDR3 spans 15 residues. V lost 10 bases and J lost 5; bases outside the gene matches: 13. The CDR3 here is CATGPSGQGKDTQYF. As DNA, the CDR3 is TGTGCCACGGGACCCTCGGGACAGGGCAAAGATACGCAGTATTTT. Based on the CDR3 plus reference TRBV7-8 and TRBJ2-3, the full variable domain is GAGVSQSPRYKVAKRGQDVALRCDPISGHVSLFWYQQALGQGPEFLTYFQNEAQLDKSGLPSDRFFAERPEGSVSTLKIQRTQQEDSAVYLCATGPSGQGKDTQYFGPGTRLTVL.

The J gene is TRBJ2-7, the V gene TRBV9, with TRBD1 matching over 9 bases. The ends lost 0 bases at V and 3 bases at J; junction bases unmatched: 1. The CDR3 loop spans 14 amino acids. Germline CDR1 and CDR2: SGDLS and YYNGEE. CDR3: CASSVGGQGYEQYF. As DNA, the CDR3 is TGTGCCAGCAGCGTAGGGGGACAGGGCTACGAGCAGTACTTC.

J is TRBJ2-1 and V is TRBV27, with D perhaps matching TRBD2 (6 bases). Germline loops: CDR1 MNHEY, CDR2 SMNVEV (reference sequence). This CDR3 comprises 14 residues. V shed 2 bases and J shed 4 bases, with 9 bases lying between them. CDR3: CASSLAGPYNEQFF. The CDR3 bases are TGTGCCAGCAGTTTAGCGGGGCCATACAATGAGCAGTTCTTC.

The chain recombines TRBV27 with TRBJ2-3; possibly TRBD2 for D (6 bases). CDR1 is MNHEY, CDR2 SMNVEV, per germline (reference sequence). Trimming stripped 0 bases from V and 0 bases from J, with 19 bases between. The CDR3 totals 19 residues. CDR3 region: CASSLSIRDGGLSTDTQYF. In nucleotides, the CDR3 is TGTGCCAGCAGTTTATCGATCCGGGACGGGGGATTAAGCACAGATACGCAGTATTTT.

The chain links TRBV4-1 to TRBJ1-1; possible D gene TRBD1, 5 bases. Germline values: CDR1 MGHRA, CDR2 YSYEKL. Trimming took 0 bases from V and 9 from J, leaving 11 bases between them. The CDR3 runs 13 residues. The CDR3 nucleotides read TGCGCCAGCAGCCAAGACTGGGGGGGGAAAGCTTTCTTT. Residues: CASSQDWGGKAFF.

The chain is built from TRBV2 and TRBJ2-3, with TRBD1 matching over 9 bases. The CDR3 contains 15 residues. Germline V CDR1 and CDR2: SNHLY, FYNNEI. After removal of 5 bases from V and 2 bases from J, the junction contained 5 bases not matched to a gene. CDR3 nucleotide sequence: TGTGCCAGCAGTTATGGACAGGGGTACACAGATACGCAGTATTTT. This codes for CASSYGQGYTDTQYF.

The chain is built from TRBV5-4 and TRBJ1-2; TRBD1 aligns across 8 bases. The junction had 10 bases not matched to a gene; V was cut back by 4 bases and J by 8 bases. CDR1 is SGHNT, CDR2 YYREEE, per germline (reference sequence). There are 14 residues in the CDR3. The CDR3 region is CASSRLGQERGYTF. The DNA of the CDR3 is TGTGCCAGCAGCCGGCTGGGACAGGAACGAGGCTACACCTTC.

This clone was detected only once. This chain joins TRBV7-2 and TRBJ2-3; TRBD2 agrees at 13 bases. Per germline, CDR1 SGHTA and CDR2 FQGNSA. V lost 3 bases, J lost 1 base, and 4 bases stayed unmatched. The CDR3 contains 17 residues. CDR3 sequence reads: CASSLSGTSGGTDTQYF. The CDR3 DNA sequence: TGTGCCAGCAGCTTGAGTGGGACTAGCGGGGGCACAGATACGCAGTATTTT.

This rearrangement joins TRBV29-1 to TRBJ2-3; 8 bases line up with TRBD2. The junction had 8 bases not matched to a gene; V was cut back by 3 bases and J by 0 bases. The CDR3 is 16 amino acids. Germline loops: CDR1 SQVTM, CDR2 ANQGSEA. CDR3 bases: TGCAGCGTTGAGGCGGGGGGAAGTTCTAGCACAGATACGCAGTATTTT. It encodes CSVEAGGSSSTDTQYF.

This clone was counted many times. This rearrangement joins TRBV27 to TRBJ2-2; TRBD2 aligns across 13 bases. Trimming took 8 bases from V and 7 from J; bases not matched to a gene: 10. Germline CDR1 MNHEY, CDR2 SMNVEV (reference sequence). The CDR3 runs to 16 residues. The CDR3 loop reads CASRLKGLAGIGELFF. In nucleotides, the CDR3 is TGTGCCAGCCGATTGAAGGGACTAGCGGGGATCGGGGAGCTGTTTTTT.

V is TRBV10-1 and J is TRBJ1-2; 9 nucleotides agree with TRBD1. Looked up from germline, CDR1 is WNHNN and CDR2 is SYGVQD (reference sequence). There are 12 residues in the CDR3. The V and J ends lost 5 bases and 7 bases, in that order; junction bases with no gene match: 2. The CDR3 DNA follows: TGCGCCAGCAGTCGGGACAGGGTTGGCTACACCTTC. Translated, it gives CASSRDRVGYTF.

In nucleotides, the CDR3 is TGTGCCAGCAGTTTATCGGCAGGGGGCTTGGGTGAAGCTTTCTTT. It translates to CASSLSAGGLGEAFF. V usage is TRBV27 and J usage is TRBJ1-1, with 8 bases matching TRBD1. Germline V gene data show CDR1 as MNHEY and CDR2 as SMNVEV (reference sequence). The CDR3 spans 15 residues. Trimming at V came to 0 bases and at J to 7 bases, leaving 7 bases not matched to a gene.

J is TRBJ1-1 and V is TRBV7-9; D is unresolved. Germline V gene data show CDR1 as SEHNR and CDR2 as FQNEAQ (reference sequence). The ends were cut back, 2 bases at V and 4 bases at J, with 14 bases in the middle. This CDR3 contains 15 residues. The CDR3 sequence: CASSLPQRVGTEAFF. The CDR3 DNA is TGTGCCAGCAGCTTACCACAGAGGGTCGGCACTGAAGCTTTCTTT.

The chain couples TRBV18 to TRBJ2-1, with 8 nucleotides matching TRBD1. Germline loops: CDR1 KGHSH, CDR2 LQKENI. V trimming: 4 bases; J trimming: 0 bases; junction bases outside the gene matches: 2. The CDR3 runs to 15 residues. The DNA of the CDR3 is TGTGCCAGCTCACTACAGGGGGGCTCCTACAATGAGCAGTTCTTC. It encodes CASSLQGGSYNEQFF.